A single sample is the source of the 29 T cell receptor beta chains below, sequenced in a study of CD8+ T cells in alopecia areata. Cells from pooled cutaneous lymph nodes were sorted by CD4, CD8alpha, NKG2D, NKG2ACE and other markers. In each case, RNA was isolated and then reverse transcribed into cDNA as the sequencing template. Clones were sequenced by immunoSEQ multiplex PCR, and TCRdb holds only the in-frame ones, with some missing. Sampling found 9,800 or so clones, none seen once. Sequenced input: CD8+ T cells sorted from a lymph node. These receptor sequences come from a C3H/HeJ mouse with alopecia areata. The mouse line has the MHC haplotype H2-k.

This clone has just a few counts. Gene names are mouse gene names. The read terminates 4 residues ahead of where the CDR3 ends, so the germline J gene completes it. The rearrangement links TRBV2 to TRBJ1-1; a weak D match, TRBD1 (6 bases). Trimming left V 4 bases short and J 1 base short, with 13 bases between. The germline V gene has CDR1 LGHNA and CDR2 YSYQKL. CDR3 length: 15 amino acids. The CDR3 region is CASSPAGTRNTEVFF. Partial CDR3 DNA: TGTGCCAGCAGCCCAGCCGGGACAAGAAACACA.

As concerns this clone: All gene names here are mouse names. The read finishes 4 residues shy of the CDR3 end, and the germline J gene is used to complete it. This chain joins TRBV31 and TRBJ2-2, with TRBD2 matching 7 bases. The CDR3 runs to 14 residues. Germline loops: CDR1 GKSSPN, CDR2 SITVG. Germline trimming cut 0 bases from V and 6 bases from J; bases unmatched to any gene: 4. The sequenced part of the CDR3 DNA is TGTGCCTGGAGTCTCCTGGGGGACGCCGGG. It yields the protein CAWSLLGDAG. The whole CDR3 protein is CAWSLLGDAGQLYF. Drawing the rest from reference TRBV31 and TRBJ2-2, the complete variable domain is AQTIHQWPVAEIKAVGSPLSLGCTIKGKSSPNLYWYWQATGGTLQQLFYSITVGQVESVVQLNLSASRPKDDQFILSTEKLLLSHSGFYLCAWSLLGDAGQLYFGEGSKLTVL.

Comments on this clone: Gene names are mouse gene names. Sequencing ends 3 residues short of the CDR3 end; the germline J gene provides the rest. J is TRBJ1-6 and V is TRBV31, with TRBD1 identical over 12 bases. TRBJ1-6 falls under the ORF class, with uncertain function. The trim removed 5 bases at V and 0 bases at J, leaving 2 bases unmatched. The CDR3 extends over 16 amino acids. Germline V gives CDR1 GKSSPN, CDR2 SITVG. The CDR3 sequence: CAWGDRGPSYNSPLYF. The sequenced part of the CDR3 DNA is TGTGCCTGGGGGGACAGGGGGCCTTCCTATAATTCGCCC.

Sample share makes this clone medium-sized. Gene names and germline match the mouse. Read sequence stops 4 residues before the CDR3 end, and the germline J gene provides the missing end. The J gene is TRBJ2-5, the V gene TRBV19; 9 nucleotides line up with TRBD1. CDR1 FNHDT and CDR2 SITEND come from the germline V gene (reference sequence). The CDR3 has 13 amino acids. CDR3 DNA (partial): TGTGCCAGCAGTATCGGGACAGGGGAC. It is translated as CASSIGTGD. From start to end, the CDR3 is CASSIGTGDTQYF.

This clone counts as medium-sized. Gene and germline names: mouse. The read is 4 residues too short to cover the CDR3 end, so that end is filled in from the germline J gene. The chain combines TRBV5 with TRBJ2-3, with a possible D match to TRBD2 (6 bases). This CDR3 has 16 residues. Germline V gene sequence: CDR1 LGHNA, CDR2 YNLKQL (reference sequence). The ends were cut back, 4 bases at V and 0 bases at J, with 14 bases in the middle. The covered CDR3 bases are TGTGCCAGCAGCCCCCATTGGGGGACTAGTGCAGAA. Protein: CASSPHWGTSAE. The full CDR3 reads CASSPHWGTSAETLYF.

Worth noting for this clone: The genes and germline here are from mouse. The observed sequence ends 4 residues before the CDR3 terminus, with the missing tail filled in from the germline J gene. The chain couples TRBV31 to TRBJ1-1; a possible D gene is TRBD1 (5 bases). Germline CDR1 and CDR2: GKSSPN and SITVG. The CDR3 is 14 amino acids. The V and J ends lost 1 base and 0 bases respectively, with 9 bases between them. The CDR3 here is CAWSPSTANTEVFF. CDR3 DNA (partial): TGTGCCTGGAGTCCCTCGACAGCAAACACA.

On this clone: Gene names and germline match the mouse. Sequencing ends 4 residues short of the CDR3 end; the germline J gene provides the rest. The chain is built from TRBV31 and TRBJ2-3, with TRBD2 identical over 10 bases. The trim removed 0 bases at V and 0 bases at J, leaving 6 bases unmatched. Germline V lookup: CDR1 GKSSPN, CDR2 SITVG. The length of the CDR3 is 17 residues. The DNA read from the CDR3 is TGTGCCTGGAGTCTAGAGGGACTGGGGACTAGTGCAGAA. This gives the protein CAWSLEGLGTSAE. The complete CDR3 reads CAWSLEGLGTSAETLYF.

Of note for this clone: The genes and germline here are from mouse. CDR3 DNA (partial): TGTGCCTGGAGTCTACAGGCAAACTCC. It codes for CAWSLQANS. The full CDR3 protein reads CAWSLQANSDYTF. The rearrangement uses TRBV31 and TRBJ1-2, with TRBD1 as a possible D gene (5 bases). The read comes to an end 4 residues before the CDR3 does, leaving the germline J gene to fill in the end. This CDR3 is built from 13 residues. Germline assignment: CDR1 GKSSPN and CDR2 SITVG. V was trimmed by 0 bases and J by 0 bases, leaving 5 bases between them.

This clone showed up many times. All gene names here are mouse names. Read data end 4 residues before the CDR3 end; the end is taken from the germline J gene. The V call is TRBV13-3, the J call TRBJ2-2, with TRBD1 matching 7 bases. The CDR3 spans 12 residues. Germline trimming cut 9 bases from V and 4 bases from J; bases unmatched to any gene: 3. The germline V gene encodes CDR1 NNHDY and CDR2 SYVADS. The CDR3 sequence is CATGQPTGQLYF. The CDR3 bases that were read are TGTGCCACGGGACAGCCCACCGGG.

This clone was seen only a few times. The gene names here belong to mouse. The CDR3 here is CASGDNGGANTLYF. The part of the CDR3 DNA that was read is TGTGCCAGCGGTGATAATGGGGGGGCAAAC. The V and J genes are TRBV13-2 and TRBJ2-4, with 9 bases matching TRBD2. The read stops 4 residues short of the end of the CDR3; the missing end is completed from the germline J gene. Germline-derived CDR1 and CDR2 are NNHNN and SYGAGS (reference sequence). This CDR3 is built from 14 residues.

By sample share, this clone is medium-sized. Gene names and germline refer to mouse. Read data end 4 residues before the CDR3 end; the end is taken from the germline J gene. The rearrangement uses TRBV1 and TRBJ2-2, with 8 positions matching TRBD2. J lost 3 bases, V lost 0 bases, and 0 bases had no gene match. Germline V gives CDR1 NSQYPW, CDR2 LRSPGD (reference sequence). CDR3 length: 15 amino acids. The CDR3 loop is CTCSADWGDTGQLYF. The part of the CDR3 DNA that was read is TGCACCTGCAGTGCAGACTGGGGGGACACCGGG.

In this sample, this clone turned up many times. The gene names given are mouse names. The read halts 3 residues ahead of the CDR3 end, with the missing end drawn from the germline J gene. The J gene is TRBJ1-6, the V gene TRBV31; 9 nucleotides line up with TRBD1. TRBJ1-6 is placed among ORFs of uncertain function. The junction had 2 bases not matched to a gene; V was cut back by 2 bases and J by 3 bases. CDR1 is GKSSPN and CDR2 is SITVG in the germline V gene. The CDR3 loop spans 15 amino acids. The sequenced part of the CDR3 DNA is TGTGCCTGGAGTGGGACAGGGAACTATAATTCGCCC. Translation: CAWSGTGNYNSP. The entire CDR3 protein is CAWSGTGNYNSPLYF.

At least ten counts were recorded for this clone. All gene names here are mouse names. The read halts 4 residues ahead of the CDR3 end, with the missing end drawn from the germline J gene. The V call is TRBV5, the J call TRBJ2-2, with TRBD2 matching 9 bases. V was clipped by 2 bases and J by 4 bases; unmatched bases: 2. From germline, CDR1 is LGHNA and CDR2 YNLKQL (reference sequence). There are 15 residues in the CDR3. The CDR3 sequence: CASSQRTGVTGQLYF. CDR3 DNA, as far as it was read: TGTGCCAGCAGCCAACGGACTGGGGTCACCGGG.

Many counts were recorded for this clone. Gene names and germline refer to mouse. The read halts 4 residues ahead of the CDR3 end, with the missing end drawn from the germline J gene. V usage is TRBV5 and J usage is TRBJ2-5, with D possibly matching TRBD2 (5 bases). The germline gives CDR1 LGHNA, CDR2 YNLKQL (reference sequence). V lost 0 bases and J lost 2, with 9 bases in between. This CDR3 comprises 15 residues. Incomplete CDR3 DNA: TGTGCCAGCAGCCAAGAGTGGGGAATCCAAGAC. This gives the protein CASSQEWGIQD. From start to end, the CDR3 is CASSQEWGIQDTQYF.

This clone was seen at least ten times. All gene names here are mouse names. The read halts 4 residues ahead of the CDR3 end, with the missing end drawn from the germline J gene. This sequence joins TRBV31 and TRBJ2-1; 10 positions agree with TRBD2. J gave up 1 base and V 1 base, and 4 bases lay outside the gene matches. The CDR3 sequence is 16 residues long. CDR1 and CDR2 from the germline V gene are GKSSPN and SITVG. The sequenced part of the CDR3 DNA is TGTGCCTGGAGTCCAAAGACTGGGGGGAACTATGCT. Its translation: CAWSPKTGGNYA. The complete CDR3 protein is CAWSPKTGGNYAEQFF.

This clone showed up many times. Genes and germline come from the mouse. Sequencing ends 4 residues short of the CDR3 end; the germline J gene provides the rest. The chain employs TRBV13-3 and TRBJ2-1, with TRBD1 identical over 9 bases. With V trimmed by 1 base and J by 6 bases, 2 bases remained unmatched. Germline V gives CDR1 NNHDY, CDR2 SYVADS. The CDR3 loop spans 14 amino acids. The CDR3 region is CASSDSDRGAEQFF. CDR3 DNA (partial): TGTGCCAGCAGTGATTCGGACAGGGGTGCT.

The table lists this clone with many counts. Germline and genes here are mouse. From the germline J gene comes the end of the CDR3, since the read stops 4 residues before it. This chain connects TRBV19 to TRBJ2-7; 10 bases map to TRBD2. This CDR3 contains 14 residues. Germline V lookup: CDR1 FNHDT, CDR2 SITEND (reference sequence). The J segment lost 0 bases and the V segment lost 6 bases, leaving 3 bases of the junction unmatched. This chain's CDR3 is CASTDWGVSYEQYF. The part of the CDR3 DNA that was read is TGTGCCAGCACAGACTGGGGGGTCTCCTAT.

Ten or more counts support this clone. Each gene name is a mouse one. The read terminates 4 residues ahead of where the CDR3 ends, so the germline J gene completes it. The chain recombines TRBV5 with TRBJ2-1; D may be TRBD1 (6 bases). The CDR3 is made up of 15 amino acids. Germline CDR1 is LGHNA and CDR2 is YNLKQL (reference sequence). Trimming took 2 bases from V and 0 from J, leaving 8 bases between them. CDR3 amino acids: CASSQRDTNYAEQFF. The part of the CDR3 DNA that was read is TGTGCCAGCAGCCAACGGGACACTAACTATGCT.

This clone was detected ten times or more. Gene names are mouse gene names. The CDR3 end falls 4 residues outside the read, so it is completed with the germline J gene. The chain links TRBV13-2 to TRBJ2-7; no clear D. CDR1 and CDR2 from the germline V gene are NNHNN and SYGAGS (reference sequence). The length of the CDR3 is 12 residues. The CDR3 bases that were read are TGTGCCAGCGGTGGTGACATATAT. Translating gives CASGGDIY. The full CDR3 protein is CASGGDIYEQYF.

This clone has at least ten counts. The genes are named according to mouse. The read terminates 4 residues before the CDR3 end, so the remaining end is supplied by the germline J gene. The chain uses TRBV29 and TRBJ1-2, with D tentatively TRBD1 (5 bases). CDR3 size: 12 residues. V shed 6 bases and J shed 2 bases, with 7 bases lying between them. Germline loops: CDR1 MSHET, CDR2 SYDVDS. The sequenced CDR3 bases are TGTGCTAGCAGGAGACAGAACTCC. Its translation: CASRRQNS. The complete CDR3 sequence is CASRRQNSDYTF.

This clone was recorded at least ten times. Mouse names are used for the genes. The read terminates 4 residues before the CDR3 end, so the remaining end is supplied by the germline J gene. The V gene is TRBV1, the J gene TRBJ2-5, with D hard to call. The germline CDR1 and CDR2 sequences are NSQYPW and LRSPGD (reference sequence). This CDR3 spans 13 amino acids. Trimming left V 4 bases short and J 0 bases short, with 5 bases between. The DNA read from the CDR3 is TGCACCTGCAGTGTCAGAAACCAAGAC. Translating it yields CTCSVRNQD. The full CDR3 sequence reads CTCSVRNQDTQYF.

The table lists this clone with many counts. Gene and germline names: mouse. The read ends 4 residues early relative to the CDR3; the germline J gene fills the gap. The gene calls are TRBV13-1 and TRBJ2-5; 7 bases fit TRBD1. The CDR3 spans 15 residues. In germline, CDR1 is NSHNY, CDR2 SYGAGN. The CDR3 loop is CASSDASTGEDTQYF. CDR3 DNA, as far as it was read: TGTGCCAGCAGTGATGCCTCAACAGGGGAGGAC.

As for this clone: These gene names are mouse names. This chain's CDR3 is CSSRGGTGQLYF. Partial CDR3 DNA: TGTAGTTCAAGGGGAGGCACCGGG. This rearrangement joins TRBV30 to TRBJ2-2; D perhaps matches TRBD1 (5 bases). The read falls 4 residues short of the CDR3 end, and the missing part is taken from the germline J gene. Germline CDR1 reads SQVVS; CDR2 reads ANEGSEA. The CDR3 sequence is 12 residues long. Trimming left V 6 bases short and J 4 bases short, with 9 bases between.

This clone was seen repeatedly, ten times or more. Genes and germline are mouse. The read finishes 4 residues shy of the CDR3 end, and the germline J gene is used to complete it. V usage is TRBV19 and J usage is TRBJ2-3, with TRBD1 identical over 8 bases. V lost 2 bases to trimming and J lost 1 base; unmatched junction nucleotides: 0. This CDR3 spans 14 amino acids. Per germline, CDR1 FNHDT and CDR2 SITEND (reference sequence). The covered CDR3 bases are TGTGCCAGCAGTATGGGACAGGGTGCAGAA. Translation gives CASSMGQGAE. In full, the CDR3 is CASSMGQGAETLYF.

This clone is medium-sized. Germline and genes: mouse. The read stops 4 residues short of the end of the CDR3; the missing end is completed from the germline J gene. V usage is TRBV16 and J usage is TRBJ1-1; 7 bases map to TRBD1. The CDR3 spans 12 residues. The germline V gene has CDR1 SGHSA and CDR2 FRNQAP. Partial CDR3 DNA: TGTGCAAGCAGCCCAGGGACAGCA. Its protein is CASSPGTA. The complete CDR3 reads CASSPGTAEVFF.

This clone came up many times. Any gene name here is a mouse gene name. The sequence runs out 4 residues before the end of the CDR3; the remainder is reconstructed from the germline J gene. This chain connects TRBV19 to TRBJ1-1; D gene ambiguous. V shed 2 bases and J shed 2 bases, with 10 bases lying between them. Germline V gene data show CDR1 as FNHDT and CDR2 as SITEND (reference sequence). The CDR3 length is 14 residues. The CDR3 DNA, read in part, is TGTGCCAGCAGTATGTGGGGAGCCAACACA. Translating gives CASSMWGANT. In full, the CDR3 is CASSMWGANTEVFF. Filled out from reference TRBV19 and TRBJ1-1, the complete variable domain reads GGIITQTPKFLIGQEGQKLTLKCQQNFNHDTMYWYRQDSGKGLRLIYYSITENDLQKGDLSEGYDASREKKSSFSLTVTSAQKNEMAVFLCASSMWGANTEVFFGKGTRLTVV.

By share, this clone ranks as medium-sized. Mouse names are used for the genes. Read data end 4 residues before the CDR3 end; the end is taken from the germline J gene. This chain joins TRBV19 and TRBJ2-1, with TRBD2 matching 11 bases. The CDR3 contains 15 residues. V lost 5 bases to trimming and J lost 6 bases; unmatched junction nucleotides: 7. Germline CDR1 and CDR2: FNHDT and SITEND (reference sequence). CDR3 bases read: TGTGCCAGCAGACCCACTGGGGGGGCGGTTGCT. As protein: CASRPTGGAVA. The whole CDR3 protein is CASRPTGGAVAEQFF.

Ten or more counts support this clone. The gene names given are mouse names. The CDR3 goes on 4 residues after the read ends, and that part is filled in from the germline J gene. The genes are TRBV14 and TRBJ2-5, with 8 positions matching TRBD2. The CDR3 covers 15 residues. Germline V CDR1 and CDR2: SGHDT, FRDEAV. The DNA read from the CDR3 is TGTGCCAGCAGTCCACTGGGGGTGGGGACAGAC. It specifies CASSPLGVGTD. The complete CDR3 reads CASSPLGVGTDTQYF. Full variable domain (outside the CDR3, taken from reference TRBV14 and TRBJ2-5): EAGVTQSPRYAVLQEGQAVSFWCDPISGHDTLYWYQQPRDQGPQLLVYFRDEAVIDNSQLPSDRFSAVRPKGTNSTLKIQSAKQGDTATYLCASSPLGVGTDTQYFGPGTRLLVL.

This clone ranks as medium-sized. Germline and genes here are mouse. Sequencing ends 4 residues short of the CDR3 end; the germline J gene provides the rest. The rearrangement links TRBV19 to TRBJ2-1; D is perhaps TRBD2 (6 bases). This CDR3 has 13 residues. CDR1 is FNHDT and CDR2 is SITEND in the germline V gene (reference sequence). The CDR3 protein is CASSIGGEAEQFF. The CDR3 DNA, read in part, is TGTGCCAGCAGTATAGGGGGGGAGGCT.